The 27 T cell receptor beta chains below all came from one sample that was sequenced in a study of blood T cell repertoires in COVID-19. The method was immunoSEQ multiplex PCR; TCRdb's version includes in-frame clones alone and lacks a portion of them. The top ten clones hold about 7.3% of a sample with approximately 210,000 clones, about 83% of them seen once. The specimen sequenced was peripheral blood. These receptors were collected from a woman in her forties or fifties with active or convalescent COVID-19.

J is TRBJ1-4 and V is TRBV6-5, with D possibly TRBD1 on 6 matching bases. Germline assignment: CDR1 MNHEY and CDR2 SVGAGI. The length of the CDR3 is 14 residues. Trimming took off 4 bases at V and 4 bases at J, with 10 bases between the two ends. CDR3 coding DNA: TGTGCCAGCAGTTGGGGACAAGTTAATGAAAAACTGTTTTTT. This gives the protein CASSWGQVNEKLFF.

The gene calls are TRBV7-3 and TRBJ2-5; D possibly corresponds to TRBD2 (7 bases). Germline CDR1 and CDR2: SGHTA and FQGTGA. Trimming removed 5 bases at V and 5 bases at J, with 18 bases between. This CDR3 spans 15 amino acids. The CDR3 DNA is TGTGCCAGCAGCCCTGAAGGGGGGGGGAGTGAGACCCAGTACTTC. Translated, it gives CASSPEGGGSETQYF. Based on the CDR3 plus reference TRBV7-3 and TRBJ2-5, the full variable domain is GAGVSQTPSNKVTEKGKYVELRCDPISGHTALYWYRQSLGQGPEFLIYFQGTGAADDSGLPNDRFFAVRPEGSVSTLKIQRTERGDSAVYLCASSPEGGGSETQYFGPGTRLLVL.

This chain uses TRBV6-5 with TRBJ2-1; the D gene is possibly TRBD1 (6 bases). V gave up 6 bases and J gave up 5 bases, with 14 bases separating them. Germline values: CDR1 MNHEY, CDR2 SVGAGI. This CDR3 spans 14 amino acids. The CDR3 sequence: CASSQTGSDNEQFF. The CDR3 DNA sequence: TGTGCCAGCAGCCAGACAGGTAGCGACAATGAGCAGTTCTTC.

The chain combines TRBV5-1 with TRBJ2-7; D not certain. V lost 4 bases to trimming and J lost 2 bases, with 7 bases between them. This CDR3 contains 12 residues. Germline CDR1 SGHRS, CDR2 YFSETQ. CDR3 residues: CASSDSAYEQYF. CDR3 nucleotide sequence: TGCGCCAGCAGCGACTCAGCCTACGAGCAGTACTTC.

The genes are TRBV9 and TRBJ1-2, with TRBD1 matching over 9 bases. Germline assignment: CDR1 SGDLS and CDR2 YYNGEE. The CDR3 sequence is 16 residues long. J lost 5 bases, V lost 3 bases, and 11 bases had no gene match. The CDR3 loop is CASSEGAGTGRYGYTF. The CDR3 coding sequence is TGTGCCAGCAGCGAGGGAGCCGGGACAGGGCGGTATGGCTACACCTTC.

This chain links TRBV3-1 (or the pseudogene TRBV3-2) with TRBJ2-5, with no clear D. The CDR3 spans 14 residues. CDR1 is LGHDT and CDR2 is YNNKEL in the germline V gene (reference sequence). Trimming shortened V by 2 bases and J by 2 bases, and 9 bases separated the two germline ends. For the CDR3, the DNA is TGTGCCAGCAGCCAATGGAACGGGCAAGAGACCCAGTACTTC. The encoded protein is CASSQWNGQETQYF.

The chain recombines TRBV5-1 with TRBJ2-1, with 9 nucleotides matching TRBD1. V lost 3 bases to trimming and J lost 4 bases; unmatched junction nucleotides: 5. Germline CDR1 SGHRS, CDR2 YFSETQ. The CDR3 contains 15 residues. Here the CDR3 reads CASSSGTGSYNEQFF. The DNA for the CDR3 is TGCGCCAGCAGCTCCGGGACAGGGTCATACAATGAGCAGTTCTTC.

The chain employs TRBV27 and TRBJ2-7, with D possibly matching TRBD2 (7 bases). Per the germline V gene, CDR1 is MNHEY and CDR2 is SMNVEV (reference sequence). The ends were cut back, 5 bases at V and 5 bases at J, with 10 bases in the middle. This CDR3 comprises 12 residues. CDR3: CASSGGAHEQYF. The CDR3 DNA is TGTGCCAGCAGTGGGGGGGCCCACGAGCAGTACTTC.

The chain combines TRBV9 with TRBJ2-1; no firm D call. The ends were cut back, 0 bases at V and 2 bases at J, with 9 bases in the middle. CDR3 length: 15 residues. Germline-derived CDR1 and CDR2 are SGDLS and YYNGEE. The CDR3 protein is CASSVAGHPYNEQFF. CDR3 sequence (DNA): TGTGCCAGCAGCGTAGCTGGGCATCCCTACAATGAGCAGTTCTTC.

The chain recombines TRBV6-5 with TRBJ2-2; D unclear. Germline assignment: CDR1 MNHEY and CDR2 SVGAGI. CDR3 length equals 13 residues. V was clipped by 7 bases and J by 3 bases, with 9 bases between them. The CDR3 region has the DNA TGTGCCAGCAAAATGGCGGACACCGGGGAGCTGTTTTTT. It specifies CASKMADTGELFF.

The V gene is TRBV6-6, the J gene TRBJ2-2; 8 positions agree with TRBD2. Trimming took 7 bases from V and 7 from J; bases not matched to a gene: 14. The CDR3 extends over 16 amino acids. The germline V gene encodes CDR1 MNHNY and CDR2 SVGAGI (reference sequence). This chain's CDR3 is CASKGSGAGGIGELFF. CDR3 nucleotide sequence: TGTGCCAGCAAAGGTAGCGGGGCCGGAGGTATCGGGGAGCTGTTTTTT.

CDR3 nucleotides: TGTGCCAGTAGTACGCGGGGGTCAGCAGTCAGCGAGCAGTACTTC. Translating it yields CASSTRGSAVSEQYF. The J gene is TRBJ2-7, the V gene TRBV19; 7 bases map to TRBD2. CDR1 LNHDA and CDR2 SQIVND come from the germline V gene (reference sequence). The V and J ends lost 4 bases and 6 bases, in that order; junction bases with no gene match: 12. This CDR3 contains 15 residues.

DNA for the CDR3: TGTGCCAGCAGCAAAGGCGGGCAGGGGCACTACGAGCAGTACGTC. Translation gives CASSKGGQGHYEQYV. The chain has TRBV21-1 and TRBJ2-7; the table's D call, TRBD1, has no DNA check behind it. TRBV21-1 constitutes a pseudogene. This CDR3 has 15 residues.

V gene TRBV19 combines with J gene TRBJ1-2, with 8 bases matching TRBD1. The CDR3 spans 14 residues. The V and J ends lost 3 bases and 6 bases, in that order; junction bases with no gene match: 6. The germline V gene encodes CDR1 LNHDA and CDR2 SQIVND (reference sequence). CDR3 DNA: TGTGCCAGTAGTATCGACAGGGGTTTGGATGGCTACACCTTC. Translation gives CASSIDRGLDGYTF.

This chain uses TRBV4-1 with TRBJ1-2; 8 bases are shared with TRBD1. V gave up 2 bases and J gave up 7 bases; unmatched junction bases: 3. CDR3 length equals 13 residues. Germline V gene sequence: CDR1 MGHRA, CDR2 YSYEKL. In DNA form, the CDR3 reads TGCGCCAGCAGCCAACCCGGACAGGGTGGCTACACCTTC. As protein: CASSQPGQGGYTF.

J is TRBJ2-7 and V is TRBV21-1; the tabulated D call, TRBD2, remains unverified against the DNA. TRBV21-1 is flagged as a pseudogene. CDR3 length equals 16 residues. CDR3 loop: CASSRTSGRIYYEQYF. CDR3 in DNA: TGTGCCAGCAGCAGAACTAGCGGGAGAATATACTACGAGCAGTACTTC.

The rearrangement joins TRBV19 to TRBJ1-2, with D hard to call. V was shortened by 6 bases and J by 4 bases, with 15 bases between the two germline ends. This CDR3 comprises 14 residues. Germline V gene lookup returns CDR1 LNHDA and CDR2 SQIVND (reference sequence). The CDR3 reads CASRSAAAIYGYTF. CDR3 coding DNA: TGTGCCAGTAGGTCCGCTGCGGCAATCTATGGCTACACCTTC. The whole variable domain, filled in from reference TRBV19 and TRBJ1-2, reads DGGITQSPKYLFRKEGQNVTLSCEQNLNHDAMYWYRQDPGQGLRLIYYSQIVNDFQKGDIAEGYSVSREKKESFPLTVTSAQKNPTAFYLCASRSAAAIYGYTFGSGTRLTVV.

Only one count was recorded for this clone. The J gene is TRBJ1-6, the V gene TRBV2; D possibly corresponds to TRBD1 (6 bases). Per germline, CDR1 SNHLY and CDR2 FYNNEI. The CDR3 totals 19 residues. The V end was cut by 4 bases, the J end by 5 bases, with 24 bases between. CDR3 bases: TGTGCCAGCAGTGCGAGAGAAAAGGGGGAGGGTACCAATAATTCACCCCTCCACTTT. Translating gives CASSAREKGEGTNNSPLHF.

This chain connects TRBV5-1 to TRBJ2-5; 8 bases agree with TRBD1. J lost 4 bases, V lost 3 bases, and 11 bases had no gene match. The CDR3 sequence is 16 residues long. The V gene's germline CDR1 is SGHRS and CDR2 YFSETQ. CDR3 loop: CASSYQGRQGAETQYF. The DNA of the CDR3 is TGCGCCAGCAGCTACCAGGGTAGGCAGGGGGCAGAGACCCAGTACTTC.

This rearrangement joins TRBV6-5 to TRBJ1-6; 9 bases are shared with TRBD1. The CDR3 contains 15 residues. V was clipped by 1 base and J by 8 bases; unmatched bases: 3. CDR1 is MNHEY, CDR2 SVGAGI, per germline. The CDR3 coding sequence is TGTGCCAGCAGTTACTTCCGGGACAGGGATTCACCCCTCCACTTT. This gives the protein CASSYFRDRDSPLHF.

This clone was counted between two and nine times. Mismatch with germline at one junction end may stem from a read error. The rearrangement joins TRBV5-4 to TRBJ2-7; D gene ambiguous. CDR3 length equals 13 residues. From germline, CDR1 is SGHNT and CDR2 YYREEE (reference sequence). The CDR3 sequence is CASSSPNSDEQYF. The CDR3 DNA follows: TGTGCCAGCAGCTCCCCGAACTCCGACGAGCAGTACTTC.

The CDR3 loop reads CASSSFPTGSNQPQHF. The CDR3 DNA reads as TGTGCCAGCAGTTCCTTTCCGACAGGGAGCAATCAGCCCCAGCATTTT. The V and J genes are TRBV28 and TRBJ1-5; TRBD1 agrees at 7 bases. The CDR3 is 16 amino acids. Germline V gives CDR1 MDHEN, CDR2 SYDVKM. The junction had 7 bases not matched to a gene; V was cut back by 4 bases and J by 1 base.

The rearrangement joins TRBV6-1 to TRBJ2-1; TRBD1 matches 7 bases. Germline CDR1 reads MNHNS; CDR2 reads SASEGT. The junction had 6 bases not matched to a gene; V was cut back by 3 bases and J by 7 bases. This CDR3 is 14 amino acids long. In nucleotides, the CDR3 is TGTGCCAGCAGTGAGAACAGGGGCTGGAATGAGCAGTTCTTC. It codes for CASSENRGWNEQFF.

This chain joins TRBV5-1 and TRBJ1-4; a possible D gene is TRBD1 (5 bases). V was clipped by 6 bases and J by 2 bases, with 20 bases between them. This CDR3 region has 17 residues. CDR1 is SGHRS, CDR2 YFSETQ, per germline. CDR3 DNA sequence: TGCGCCAGCAAACGAGCGGGGCGAGGTACTACTAATGAAAAACTGTTTTTT. Protein product: CASKRAGRGTTNEKLFF.

The chain combines TRBV28 with TRBJ1-2; a possible D gene is TRBD1 (6 bases). Germline CDR1 is MDHEN and CDR2 is SYDVKM. Deletions cut 6 bases from V and 2 bases from J, with 16 bases between. The CDR3 has 15 residues. CDR3 DNA sequence: TGTGCCAGCAGCTCGGACAGTCTGGGGAACTATGGCTACACCTTC. Translation: CASSSDSLGNYGYTF.

V usage is TRBV4-1 and J usage is TRBJ2-2; D remains unclear. Trimming pared 2 bases from V and 3 bases from J, leaving 10 bases between. The germline gives CDR1 MGHRA, CDR2 YSYEKL. The CDR3 is 15 residues long. The CDR3 here is CASSQRGIDTGELFF. Written as DNA, the CDR3 is TGCGCCAGCAGCCAACGAGGAATCGACACCGGGGAGCTGTTTTTT.

The rearrangement links TRBV29-1 to TRBJ2-5; D perhaps matches TRBD2 (6 bases). There are 13 residues in the CDR3. V was trimmed by 0 bases and J by 3 bases, leaving 8 bases between them. Germline loops: CDR1 SQVTM, CDR2 ANQGSEA. The chain's CDR3 is CSVEDWGEETQYF. In nucleotides, the CDR3 is TGCAGCGTTGAAGATTGGGGGGAAGAGACCCAGTACTTC.